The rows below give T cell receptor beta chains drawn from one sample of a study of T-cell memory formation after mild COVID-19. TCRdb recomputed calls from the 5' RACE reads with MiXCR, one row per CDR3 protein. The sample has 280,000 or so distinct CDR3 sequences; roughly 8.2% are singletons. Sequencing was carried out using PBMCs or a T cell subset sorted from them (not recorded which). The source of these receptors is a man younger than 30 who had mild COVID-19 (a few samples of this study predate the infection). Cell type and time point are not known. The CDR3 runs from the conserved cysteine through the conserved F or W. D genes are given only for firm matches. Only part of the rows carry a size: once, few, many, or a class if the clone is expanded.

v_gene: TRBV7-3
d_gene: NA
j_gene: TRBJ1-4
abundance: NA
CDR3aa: CASSLLRHKEKLFF
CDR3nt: TGTGCCAGCAGCCTTCTTAGGCACAAGGAAAAACTGTTTTTT

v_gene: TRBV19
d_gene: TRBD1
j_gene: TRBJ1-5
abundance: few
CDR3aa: CASRGGVAGQQPQHF
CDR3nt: TGTGCCAGTAGAGGGGGCGTGGCGGGCCAGCAGCCCCAGCATTTT

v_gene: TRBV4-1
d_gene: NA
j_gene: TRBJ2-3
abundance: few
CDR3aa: CASSLRGTGTSTDTQYF
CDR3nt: TGCGCCAGCAGCCTCAGAGGAACAGGGACTAGCACAGATACGCAGTATTTT

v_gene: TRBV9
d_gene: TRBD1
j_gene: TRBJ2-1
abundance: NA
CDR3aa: CASSVVGTGGLSAQFF
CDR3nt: TGTGCCAGCAGCGTAGTGGGGACAGGGGGTCTCAGTGCGCAGTTCTTC

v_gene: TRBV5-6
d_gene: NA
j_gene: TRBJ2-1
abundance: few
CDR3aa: CASSFRNSQNEQFF
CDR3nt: TGTGCCAGCAGCTTCAGGAATAGCCAAAATGAGCAGTTCTTC

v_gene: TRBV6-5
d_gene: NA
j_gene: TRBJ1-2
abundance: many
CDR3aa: CASSYSELLGYTF
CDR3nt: TGTGCCAGCAGTTACTCGGAGTTACTTGGCTACACCTTC

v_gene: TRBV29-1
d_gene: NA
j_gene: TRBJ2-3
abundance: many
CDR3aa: CSVGGYTDTQYF
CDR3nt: TGCAGCGTTGGGGGCTACACAGATACGCAGTATTTT

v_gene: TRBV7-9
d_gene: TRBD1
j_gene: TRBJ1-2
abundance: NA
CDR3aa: CASSPGQGQDGYTF
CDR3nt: TGTGCCAGCAGCCCAGGACAGGGACAAGACGGCTACACCTTC

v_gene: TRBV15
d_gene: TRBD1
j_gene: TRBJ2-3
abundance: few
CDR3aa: CATSRDPRDSSITQYF
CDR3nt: TGTGCCACCAGCAGAGATCCCCGGGACAGCTCAATTACGCAGTATTTT

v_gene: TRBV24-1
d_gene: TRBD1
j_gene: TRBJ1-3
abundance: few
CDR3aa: CATSEGTGFSGNTIYF
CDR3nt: TGTGCCACCAGTGAGGGGACAGGGTTTTCTGGAAACACCATATATTTT

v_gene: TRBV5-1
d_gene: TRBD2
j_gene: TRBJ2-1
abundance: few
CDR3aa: CASRLAGGTVNEQFF
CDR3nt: TGCGCCAGCCGACTAGCGGGGGGTACCGTAAATGAGCAGTTCTTC

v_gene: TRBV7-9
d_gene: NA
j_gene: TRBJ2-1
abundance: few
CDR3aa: CASILDSYNEQFF
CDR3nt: TGTGCCAGCATCTTGGACAGTTACAATGAGCAGTTCTTC

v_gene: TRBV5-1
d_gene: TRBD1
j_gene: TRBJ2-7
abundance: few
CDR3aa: CASSLMQGVYYEQYF
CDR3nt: TGCGCCAGCAGCTTGATGCAGGGGGTCTACTACGAGCAGTACTTC

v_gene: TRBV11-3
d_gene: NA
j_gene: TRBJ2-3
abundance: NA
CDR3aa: CASSLGVWGGSTDTQYF
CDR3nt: TGTGCCAGCAGCTTAGGCGTTTGGGGCGGGAGCACAGATACGCAGTATTTT

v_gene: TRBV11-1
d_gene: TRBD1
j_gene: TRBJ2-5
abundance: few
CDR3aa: CASSRDGQGSETQYF
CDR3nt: TGTGCCAGCAGCCGGGACGGACAGGGGTCGGAGACCCAGTACTTC

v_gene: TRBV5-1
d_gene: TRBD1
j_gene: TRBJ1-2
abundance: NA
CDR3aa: CASSSPGQGRSGYTF
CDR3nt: TGCGCCAGCAGCTCTCCGGGACAGGGAAGGTCTGGCTACACCTTC

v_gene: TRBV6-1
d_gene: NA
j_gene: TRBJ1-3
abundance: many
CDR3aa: CASSEEEGVNTIYF
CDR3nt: TGTGCCAGCAGTGAAGAGGAGGGGGTAAACACCATATATTTT

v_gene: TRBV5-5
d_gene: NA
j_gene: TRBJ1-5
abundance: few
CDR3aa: CASSFERTNQPQHF
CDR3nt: TGTGCCAGCAGCTTCGAACGGACGAATCAGCCCCAGCATTTT

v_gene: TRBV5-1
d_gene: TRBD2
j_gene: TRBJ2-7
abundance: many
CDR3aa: CASSDGTSADEQYF
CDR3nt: TGCGCCAGCAGCGATGGGACTAGCGCCGACGAGCAGTACTTC

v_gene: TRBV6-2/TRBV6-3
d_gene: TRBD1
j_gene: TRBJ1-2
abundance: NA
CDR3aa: CASTTDRAVFYGYTF
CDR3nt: TGTGCCAGCACTACGGACAGGGCTGTTTTCTATGGCTACACCTTC

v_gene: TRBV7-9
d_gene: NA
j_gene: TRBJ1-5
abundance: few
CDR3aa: CASSLGWVGNQPQHF
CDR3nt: TGTGCCAGCAGCTTAGGTTGGGTGGGCAATCAGCCCCAGCATTTT

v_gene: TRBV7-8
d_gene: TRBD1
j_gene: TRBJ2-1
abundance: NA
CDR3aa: CASSSYRGPGYNEQFF
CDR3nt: TGTGCCAGCAGCTCGTACAGGGGGCCAGGGTACAATGAGCAGTTCTTC

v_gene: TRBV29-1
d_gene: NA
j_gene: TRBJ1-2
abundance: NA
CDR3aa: CSVVGRGYGYTF
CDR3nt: TGCAGCGTTGTGGGGAGGGGATATGGCTACACCTTC

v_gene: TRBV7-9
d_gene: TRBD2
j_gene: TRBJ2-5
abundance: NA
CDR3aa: CASSPQPPSGGETQYF
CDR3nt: TGTGCCAGCAGCCCACAACCCCCTAGCGGGGGTGAGACCCAGTACTTC

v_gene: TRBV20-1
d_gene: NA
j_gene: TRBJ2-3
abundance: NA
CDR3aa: CSARVPRGPDTQYF
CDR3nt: TGCAGTGCTAGAGTGCCACGAGGGCCAGATACGCAGTATTTT

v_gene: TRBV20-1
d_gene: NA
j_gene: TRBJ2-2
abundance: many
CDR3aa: CSASNPTGELFF
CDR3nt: TGCAGTGCCTCTAACCCCACCGGGGAGCTGTTTTTT

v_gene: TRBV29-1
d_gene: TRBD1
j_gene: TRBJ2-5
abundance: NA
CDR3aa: CSVGTQGYQETQYF
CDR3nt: TGCAGCGTTGGCACACAGGGGTATCAAGAGACCCAGTACTTC

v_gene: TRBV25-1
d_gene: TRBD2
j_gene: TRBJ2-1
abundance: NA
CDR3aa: CASSDQRGSSYNEQFF
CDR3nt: TGTGCCAGCAGTGACCAGCGGGGGAGCTCCTACAATGAGCAGTTCTTC

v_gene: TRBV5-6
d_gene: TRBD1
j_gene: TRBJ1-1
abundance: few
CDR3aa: CASSPWDRPANTEAFF
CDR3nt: TGTGCCAGCAGCCCCTGGGACAGGCCGGCGAACACTGAAGCTTTCTTT

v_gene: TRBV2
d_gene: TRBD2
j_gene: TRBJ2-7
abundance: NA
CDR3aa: CASSENPSGGYEQYF
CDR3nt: TGTGCCAGCAGTGAAAACCCTAGCGGGGGCTACGAGCAGTACTTC

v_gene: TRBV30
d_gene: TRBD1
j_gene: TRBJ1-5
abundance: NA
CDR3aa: CAWSAGGQPQHF
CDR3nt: TGTGCCTGGAGTGCAGGGGGTCAGCCCCAGCATTTT

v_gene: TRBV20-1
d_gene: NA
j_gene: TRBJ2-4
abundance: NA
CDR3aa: CSASPGAKNIQYF
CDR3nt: TGCAGTGCTAGCCCAGGAGCCAAAAACATTCAGTACTTC

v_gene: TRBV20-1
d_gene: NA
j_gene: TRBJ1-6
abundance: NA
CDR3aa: CSALGTPYNNSPLHF
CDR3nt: TGCAGTGCTCTCGGGACCCCCTATAATAATTCACCCCTCCACTTT

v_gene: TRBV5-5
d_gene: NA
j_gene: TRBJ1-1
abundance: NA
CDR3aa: CASSLAGPRTEAFF
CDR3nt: TGTGCCAGCAGCTTGGCAGGGCCCCGGACTGAAGCTTTCTTT

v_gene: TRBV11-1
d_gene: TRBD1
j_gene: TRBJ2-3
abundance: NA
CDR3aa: CASSIKTRKGDSYTQYF
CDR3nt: TGTGCCAGCAGCATAAAGACTCGGAAAGGGGACAGTTATACGCAGTATTTT

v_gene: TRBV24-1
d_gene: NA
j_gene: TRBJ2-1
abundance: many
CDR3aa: CATSDLFRGEQFF
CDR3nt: TGTGCCACCAGTGATTTGTTCCGAGGTGAGCAGTTCTTC

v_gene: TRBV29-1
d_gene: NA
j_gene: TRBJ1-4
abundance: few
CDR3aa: CSVGYMGEKLFF
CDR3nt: TGCAGCGTGGGGTACATGGGTGAAAAACTGTTTTTT

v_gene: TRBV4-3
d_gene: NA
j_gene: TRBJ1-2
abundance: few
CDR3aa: CASSQEQNYGYTF
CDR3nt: TGCGCCAGCAGCCAAGAACAGAACTATGGCTACACCTTC

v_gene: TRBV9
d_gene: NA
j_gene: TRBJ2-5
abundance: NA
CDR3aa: CASSGGTLYQETQYF
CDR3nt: TGTGCCAGCAGCGGAGGGACCTTGTACCAAGAGACCCAGTACTTC

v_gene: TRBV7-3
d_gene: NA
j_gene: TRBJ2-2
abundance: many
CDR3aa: CASSLYPAGALGGELFF
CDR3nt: TGTGCCAGCAGCTTGTATCCGGCGGGGGCTTTGGGCGGGGAGCTGTTTTTT

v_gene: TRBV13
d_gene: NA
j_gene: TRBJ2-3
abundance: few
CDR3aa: CASSSMASTDTQYF
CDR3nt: TGTGCCAGCAGCTCGATGGCGAGCACAGATACGCAGTATTTT

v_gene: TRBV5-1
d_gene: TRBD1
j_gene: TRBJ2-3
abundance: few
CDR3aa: CASSLLGTGRTDTQYF
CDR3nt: TGCGCCAGCAGCTTGTTAGGGACAGGGCGGACAGATACGCAGTATTTT

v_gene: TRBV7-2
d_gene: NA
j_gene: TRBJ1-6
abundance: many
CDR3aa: CASSLDNSPLHF
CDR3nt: TGTGCCAGCAGCCTGGATAATTCACCCCTCCACTTT

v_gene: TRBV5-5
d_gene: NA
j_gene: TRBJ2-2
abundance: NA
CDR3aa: CASSEFRRSNTGELFF
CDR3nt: TGTGCCAGCAGCGAATTTAGGCGATCGAACACCGGGGAGCTGTTTTTT

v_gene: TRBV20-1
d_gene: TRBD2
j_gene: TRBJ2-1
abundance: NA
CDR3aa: CSARESGTSSIEQFF
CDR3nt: TGCAGTGCTAGAGAGTCCGGGACTAGCTCTATTGAGCAGTTCTTC

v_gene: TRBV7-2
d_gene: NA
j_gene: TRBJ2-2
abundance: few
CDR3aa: CASSRSSRRVNTGELFF
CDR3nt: TGTGCCAGCAGCAGAAGTAGTCGTCGGGTGAACACCGGGGAGCTGTTTTTT

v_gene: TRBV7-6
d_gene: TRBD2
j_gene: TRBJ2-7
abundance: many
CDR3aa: CASSPRWGGGYEQYF
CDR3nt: TGTGCCAGCAGCCCTCGTTGGGGGGGAGGATACGAGCAGTACTTC

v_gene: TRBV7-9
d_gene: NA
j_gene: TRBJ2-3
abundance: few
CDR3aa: CASSSQTGTDTQYF
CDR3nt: TGTGCCAGCAGCTCCCAGACAGGCACAGATACGCAGTATTTT

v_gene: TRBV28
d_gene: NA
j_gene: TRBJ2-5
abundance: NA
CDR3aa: CASSFGTLNLSRTQYF
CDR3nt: TGTGCCAGCAGTTTCGGGACCCTCAACCTGAGCAGGACCCAGTACTTC

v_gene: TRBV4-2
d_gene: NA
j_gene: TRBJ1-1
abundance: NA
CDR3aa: CASSQEWGSNTEAFF
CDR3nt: TGTGCCAGCAGCCAAGAGTGGGGGTCGAACACTGAAGCTTTCTTT

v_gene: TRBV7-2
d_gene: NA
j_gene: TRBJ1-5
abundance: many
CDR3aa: CASSLAGPNQPQHF
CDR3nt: TGTGCCAGCAGCTTGGCAGGGCCCAATCAGCCCCAGCATTTT

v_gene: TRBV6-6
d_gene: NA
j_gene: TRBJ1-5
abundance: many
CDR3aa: CASSYTPGLTNQPQHF
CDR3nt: TGTGCCAGCAGTTACACGCCAGGCCTAACCAATCAGCCCCAGCATTTT

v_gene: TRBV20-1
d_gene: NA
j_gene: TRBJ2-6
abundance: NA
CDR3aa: CSAPSAGSWANVLTF
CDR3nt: TGCAGTGCTCCCTCCGCGGGGTCTTGGGCCAACGTCCTGACTTTC

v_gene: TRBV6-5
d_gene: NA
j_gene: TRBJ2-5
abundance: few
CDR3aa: CASSYSISRDETQYF
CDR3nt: TGTGCCAGCAGTTACTCGATTTCTAGGGATGAGACCCAGTACTTC

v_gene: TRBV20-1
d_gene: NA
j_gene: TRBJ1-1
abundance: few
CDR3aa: CSARSPPGNTEAFF
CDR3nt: TGCAGTGCTAGGTCCCCCCCGGGGAACACTGAAGCTTTCTTT

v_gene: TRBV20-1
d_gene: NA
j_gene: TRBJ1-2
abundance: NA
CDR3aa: CSARPTANYGYTF
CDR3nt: TGCAGTGCTAGACCTACAGCTAACTATGGCTACACCTTC